The 16 T cell receptor beta chains below come from one sample, sequenced in a study of blood T cell repertoires in COVID-19. Clones were sequenced by immunoSEQ multiplex PCR, and TCRdb holds only the in-frame ones, with some missing. The sample comprises about 350,000 clones, 88% of which are singletons, and approximately 1% rests with the top ten. The sample taken for sequencing was PBMCs or T cells enriched from blood (not recorded which). The receptors shown here come from a young woman who had been exposed to COVID-19.

The V call is TRBV24-1, the J call TRBJ2-3; 12 bases are shared with TRBD1. V gave up 5 bases and J gave up 3 bases; unmatched junction bases: 5. Germline V gene data show CDR1 as KGHDR and CDR2 as SFDVKD. This CDR3 has 16 amino acids. This chain's CDR3 is CATSGRDRGRTDTQYF. The CDR3 DNA follows: TGTGCCACCAGTGGGCGGGACAGGGGGCGAACAGATACGCAGTATTTT.

This clone was picked up one time. The genes are TRBV27 and TRBJ1-5; 7 nucleotides agree with TRBD1. This CDR3 has 16 residues. In germline, CDR1 is MNHEY, CDR2 SMNVEV (reference sequence). V lost 6 bases and J lost 4; bases outside the gene matches: 12. This chain's CDR3 is CASSQTGTVGNQPQHF. In nucleotides, the CDR3 is TGTGCCAGCAGCCAGACAGGGACGGTAGGGAATCAGCCCCAGCATTTT.

This clone was seen a few times. The V call is TRBV25-1, the J call TRBJ2-7, with 8 nucleotides matching TRBD2. With 1 base clipped from V and 12 bases from J, the junction kept 5 bases outside the gene matches. The CDR3 length is 12 residues. Germline CDR1 is MGHDK and CDR2 is SYGVNS. CDR3 DNA sequence: TGTGCCAGCAGTGAATCGGCGGGAGGCCTGTACTTC. Residues: CASSESAGGLYF.

The V and J genes are TRBV29-1 and TRBJ1-6, with 9 bases that match TRBD1. Per the germline V gene, CDR1 is SQVTM and CDR2 is ANQGSEA. With V trimmed by 7 bases and J by 11 bases, 3 bases remained unmatched. This CDR3 is built from 11 residues. The CDR3 protein is CSDDRGAPLHF. The DNA for the CDR3 is TGCAGCGATGACAGGGGGGCACCCCTCCACTTT.

This clone was counted a few times. The chain is built from TRBV18 and TRBJ1-2; no definite D call. Trimming took 1 base from V and 7 from J, leaving 13 bases between them. This CDR3 is built from 14 residues. Per the germline V gene, CDR1 is KGHSH and CDR2 is LQKENI. CDR3 loop: CASSPREGAVGYTF. CDR3 DNA sequence: TGTGCCAGCTCACCACGGGAAGGAGCGGTTGGCTACACCTTC.

V is TRBV15 and J is TRBJ2-7; D possibly corresponds to TRBD2 (6 bases). CDR3 size: 13 residues. With 1 base removed from V and 6 bases from J, the gap between germline ends came to 10 bases. Germline V gene data show CDR1 as LNHNV and CDR2 as YYDKDF (reference sequence). CDR3 in DNA: TGTGCCACCAGCAGAGGACTAGATAGCGAGCAGTACTTC. As protein: CATSRGLDSEQYF.

J is TRBJ2-7 and V is TRBV2; TRBD1 matches 7 bases. With V trimmed by 6 bases and J by 3 bases, 5 bases remained unmatched. This CDR3 contains 13 residues. The germline gives CDR1 SNHLY, CDR2 FYNNEI. CDR3 sequence reads: CASRRQGNYEQYF. CDR3 nucleotide sequence: TGTGCCAGCAGGAGACAGGGTAACTACGAGCAGTACTTC.

This clone came up a few times. This chain joins TRBV25-1 and TRBJ2-7; 7 positions agree with TRBD1. CDR1 is MGHDK and CDR2 is SYGVNS in the germline V gene. This CDR3 spans 14 amino acids. V was pared by 5 bases and J by 4 bases, with 8 bases of the junction left unmatched. The CDR3 region has the DNA TGTGCCAGCAGTAGGACAGGACTTGTTTACGAGCAGTACTTC. This sequence encodes CASSRTGLVYEQYF.

This chain connects TRBV28 to TRBJ1-2, with unresolved D. Germline V lookup: CDR1 MDHEN, CDR2 SYDVKM. Trimming stripped 7 bases from V and 2 bases from J, with 11 bases between. This CDR3 is built from 13 residues. CDR3 amino acids: CASTSSSNYGYTF. The CDR3 DNA is TGTGCCAGCACGTCCAGTTCGAACTATGGCTACACCTTC.

This chain connects TRBV10-3 to TRBJ2-1; TRBD2 matches 9 bases. V trimming: 5 bases; J trimming: 9 bases; junction bases outside the gene matches: 14. The length of the CDR3 is 16 residues. Germline assignment: CDR1 ENHRY and CDR2 SYGVKD. The CDR3 is CAISPQGSGRWGEQFF. The CDR3 region has the DNA TGTGCCATCAGTCCCCAGGGTAGCGGGAGATGGGGTGAGCAGTTCTTC.

The rearrangement joins TRBV18 to TRBJ1-2; D perhaps matches TRBD1 (6 bases). Germline V CDR1 and CDR2: KGHSH, LQKENI. This CDR3 is 16 amino acids long. V lost 2 bases, J lost 8 bases, and 21 bases lay in between. The CDR3 spells CASSPTTRTGNLGYTF. The CDR3 DNA reads as TGTGCCAGCTCACCAACAACGCGTACAGGGAATCTAGGCTACACCTTC.

This sequence joins TRBV28 and TRBJ1-4; D possibly corresponds to TRBD1 (5 bases). This CDR3 has 15 amino acids. Deletions cut 5 bases from V and 6 bases from J, with 16 bases between. The V gene's germline CDR1 is MDHEN and CDR2 SYDVKM. The CDR3, as DNA: TGTGCCAGCAGTATTCCAGGAGGGGCTTATGAAAAACTGTTTTTT. Amino acids: CASSIPGGAYEKLFF.

The chain carries TRBV9 and TRBJ1-1; 7 nucleotides agree with TRBD1. Unmatched junction bases numbered 5, after V lost 0 bases and J lost 3 bases. CDR3 length: 15 amino acids. Germline values: CDR1 SGDLS, CDR2 YYNGEE. The CDR3 region is CASSVGRGRDTEAFF. The CDR3 DNA is TGTGCCAGCAGCGTAGGTAGGGGGCGGGACACTGAAGCTTTCTTT.

V usage is TRBV6-5 and J usage is TRBJ1-5; D perhaps matches TRBD1 (6 bases). The CDR3 has 13 amino acids. The germline CDR1 and CDR2 sequences are MNHEY and SVGAGI. V lost 7 bases to trimming and J lost 4 bases, with 11 bases between them. The CDR3 sequence: CASNGQTNQPQHF. The CDR3 nucleotides are TGTGCCAGCAACGGACAGACGAATCAGCCCCAGCATTTT.

This chain connects TRBV11-3 to TRBJ2-1; 7 bases align to TRBD2. The CDR3 contains 15 residues. The V and J ends lost 6 bases and 4 bases, in that order; junction bases with no gene match: 9. CDR1 SGHNT and CDR2 YENEEA come from the germline V gene. CDR3 nucleotides: TGTGCCAGCAGGGGAGAAGCGGGACCATACAATGAGCAGTTCTTC. This sequence encodes CASRGEAGPYNEQFF.

The V gene is TRBV4-2, the J gene TRBJ1-1; TRBD1 aligns across 7 bases. This CDR3 contains 14 residues. V lost 3 bases and J lost 5; bases outside the gene matches: 6. Germline-derived CDR1 and CDR2 are LGHNA and YNFKEQ. In nucleotides, the CDR3 is TGTGCCAGCAGCCAGCATGACAGGGTGACTGAAGCTTTCTTT. Translating gives CASSQHDRVTEAFF.